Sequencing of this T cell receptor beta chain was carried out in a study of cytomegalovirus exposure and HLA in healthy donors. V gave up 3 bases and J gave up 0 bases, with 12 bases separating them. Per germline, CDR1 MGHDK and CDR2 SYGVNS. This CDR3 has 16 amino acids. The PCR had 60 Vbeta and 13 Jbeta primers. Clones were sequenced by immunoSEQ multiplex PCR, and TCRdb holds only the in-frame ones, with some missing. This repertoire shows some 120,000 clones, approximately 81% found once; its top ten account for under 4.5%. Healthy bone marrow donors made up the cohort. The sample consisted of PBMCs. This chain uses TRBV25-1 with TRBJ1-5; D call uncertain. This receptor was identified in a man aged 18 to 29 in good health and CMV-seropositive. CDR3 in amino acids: CASSDGKPNSNQPQHF. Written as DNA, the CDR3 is TGTGCCAGCAGTGACGGGAAACCGAATAGCAATCAGCCCCAGCATTTT.